Presented here are 19 T cell receptor beta chains from one specimen sequenced in a study of cytomegalovirus exposure and HLA in healthy donors. 60 Vbeta and 13 Jbeta primers were used in PCR. Sequencing was performed with immunoSEQ multiplex PCR; in TCRdb, only in-frame clones are kept and a portion is missing. Of around 110,000 clones listed, approximately 70% are singletons. Sample: PBMCs. The receptors derive from a woman aged 30 to 39 in good health and CMV-seronegative.

The rearrangement links TRBV5-1 to TRBJ2-3; 10 nucleotides align to TRBD2. V lost 0 bases and J lost 5; bases outside the gene matches: 3. Germline V CDR1 and CDR2: SGHRS, YFSETQ. The CDR3 has 15 amino acids. The CDR3 region is CASSLALAGEDTQYF. Written as DNA, the CDR3 is TGCGCCAGCAGCTTGGCCCTAGCGGGAGAAGATACGCAGTATTTT.

This chain connects TRBV4-3 to TRBJ2-1, with a tentative D call TRBD1 (6 bases). The CDR3 has 16 amino acids. Per germline, CDR1 LGHNA and CDR2 YSLEER. Trimming removed 3 bases from V and 5 bases from J, with 17 bases in between. CDR3 loop: CASSHIGTLPDNEQFF. The DNA for the CDR3 is TGCGCCAGCAGCCATATCGGGACACTACCCGACAATGAGCAGTTCTTC.

This chain joins TRBV7-6 and TRBJ2-3, with D possibly matching TRBD1 (5 bases). Germline CDR1 SGHVS, CDR2 FNYEAQ. The CDR3 is made up of 17 amino acids. V dropped 2 bases and J dropped 2 bases, with 17 bases sitting between them. The CDR3, as DNA: TGTGCCAGCAGCTTAACCACAAGAATTGGGGCCACAGATACGCAGTATTTT. Its protein is CASSLTTRIGATDTQYF.

CDR3 DNA sequence: TGTGCCAGCAAGGGGCAACCAGGGGCTGGGAACACTGAAGCTTTCTTT. This codes for CASKGQPGAGNTEAFF. V usage is TRBV6-4 and J usage is TRBJ1-1, with a possible D match to TRBD1 (6 bases). V lost 7 bases to trimming and J lost 1 base, with 19 bases between them. Looked up from germline, CDR1 is MRHNA and CDR2 is SNTAGT. The CDR3 contains 16 residues.

This clone turned up a few times. The chain employs TRBV30 and TRBJ1-1; D ambiguous. From germline, CDR1 is GTSNPN and CDR2 SVGIG (reference sequence). The CDR3 is 13 amino acids. V was clipped by 2 bases and J by 4 bases, with 11 bases between them. This chain's CDR3 is CAWSPLDATEAFF. The DNA for the CDR3 is TGTGCCTGGAGTCCTCTAGACGCCACTGAAGCTTTCTTT.

This sequence joins TRBV7-9 and TRBJ1-2, with 9 bases matching TRBD1. With 8 bases clipped from V and 4 bases from J, the junction kept 11 bases outside the gene matches. This CDR3 is built from 15 residues. Germline loops: CDR1 SEHNR, CDR2 FQNEAQ (reference sequence). DNA of the CDR3: TGTGCCAGCGGCCAGACAGGGGGACTAGTCTATGGCTACACCTTC. This translates into CASGQTGGLVYGYTF.

The rearrangement links TRBV2 to TRBJ1-2; D is unclear. V dropped 6 bases and J dropped 7 bases, with 15 bases sitting between them. The germline gives CDR1 SNHLY, CDR2 FYNNEI. This CDR3 contains 13 residues. In DNA form, the CDR3 reads TGTGCCAGCAGCCCCGACACGTTCCCTGGCTACACCTTC. Protein product: CASSPDTFPGYTF.

V and J are TRBV2 and TRBJ1-2; 7 nucleotides agree with TRBD1. CDR3 size: 14 residues. Germline loops: CDR1 SNHLY, CDR2 FYNNEI. With V trimmed by 7 bases and J by 0 bases, 5 bases remained unmatched. CDR3 bases: TGTGCCAGCACTCGGGACAGAGCTAACTATGGCTACACCTTC. Translation: CASTRDRANYGYTF. The complete variable domain, with remaining parts taken from reference TRBV2 and TRBJ1-2, reads EPEVTQTPSHQVTQMGQEVILRCVPISNHLYFYWYRQILGQKVEFLVSFYNNEISEKSEIFDDQFSVERPDGSNFTLKIRSTKLEDSAMYFCASTRDRANYGYTFGSGTRLTVV.

The rearrangement joins TRBV4-2 to TRBJ2-2; possibly TRBD1 for D (7 bases). This CDR3 spans 15 amino acids. CDR1 and CDR2 from the germline V gene are LGHNA and YNFKEQ. The V and J ends lost 3 bases and 5 bases respectively, with 13 bases between them. The CDR3 nucleotides read TGTGCCAGCAGCCAGGCGGGACAGCCGACCGGGGAGCTGTTTTTT. Its translation is CASSQAGQPTGELFF.

The V gene is TRBV7-6, the J gene TRBJ2-1, with D perhaps matching TRBD2 (6 bases). V was pared by 5 bases and J by 4 bases, with 15 bases between. CDR3 length: 15 amino acids. Per germline, CDR1 SGHVS and CDR2 FNYEAQ. The CDR3 loop is CASSLGLTSYNEQFF. For the CDR3, the DNA is TGTGCCAGCAGCCTCGGACTAACGAGTTACAATGAGCAGTTCTTC.

V gene TRBV6-6 combines with J gene TRBJ2-7; 7 bases align to TRBD1. Trimming took 3 bases from V and 2 from J; bases not matched to a gene: 4. The germline V gene has CDR1 MNHNY and CDR2 SVGAGI (reference sequence). CDR3 size: 14 residues. The CDR3 DNA reads as TGTGCCAGCAGTTATAATCAGGGGGCCTACGAGCAGTACTTC. The encoded protein is CASSYNQGAYEQYF.

V usage is TRBV6-5 and J usage is TRBJ2-7; D is uncertain. Germline assignment: CDR1 MNHEY and CDR2 SVGAGI. This CDR3 spans 13 amino acids. Trimming pared 6 bases from V and 3 bases from J, leaving 12 bases between. The CDR3 here is CASSLTVYYEQYF. CDR3 sequence (DNA): TGTGCCAGCAGCTTAACAGTGTACTACGAGCAGTACTTC.

The chain recombines TRBV6-1 with TRBJ1-2, with TRBD1 matching 8 bases. In germline, CDR1 is MNHNS, CDR2 SASEGT. Trimming cost V 3 bases and J 6 bases; bases outside gene matches: 6. The CDR3 spans 14 residues. The CDR3 bases are TGTGCCAGCAGTGACGGACAGGGAGGAAATGGCTACACCTTC. This encodes CASSDGQGGNGYTF.

Only a few counts were recorded for this clone. The V and J genes are TRBV19 and TRBJ1-2, with 8 nucleotides matching TRBD1. The V gene end was trimmed by 10 bases and the J gene end by 2 bases; junction bases not matched to a gene: 12. Germline CDR1 is LNHDA and CDR2 is SQIVND (reference sequence). The CDR3 extends over 15 amino acids. The CDR3 nucleotides are TGTGCCACCCTTGGTCCGGGACAGGAGAACTATGGCTACACCTTC. The encoded protein is CATLGPGQENYGYTF.

The V and J genes are TRBV7-9 and TRBJ1-1, with TRBD1 as a possible D gene (6 bases). This CDR3 has 13 residues. Germline lookup yields CDR1 SEHNR and CDR2 FQNEAQ (reference sequence). The V end lost 5 bases, the J end lost 7 bases, and 14 bases lay between the germline ends. Written as DNA, the CDR3 is TGTGCCAGCAGCCCCAAGGGGACAAGTGAAGCTTTCTTT. Translated, it gives CASSPKGTSEAFF.

The chain carries TRBV7-9 and TRBJ2-7; D is perhaps TRBD1 (6 bases). Germline values: CDR1 SEHNR, CDR2 FQNEAQ (reference sequence). V was pared by 3 bases and J by 4 bases, with 13 bases between. The CDR3 contains 14 residues. The CDR3 DNA follows: TGTGCCAGCAGCTTGAACAGGGACGGGTACGAGCAGTACTTC. Translating gives CASSLNRDGYEQYF. Full variable domain (remainder filled in from reference TRBV7-9 and TRBJ2-7): DTGVSQNPRHKITKRGQNVTFRCDPISEHNRLYWYRQTLGQGPEFLTYFQNEAQLEKSRLLSDRFSAERPKGSFSTLEIQRTEQGDSAMYLCASSLNRDGYEQYFGPGTRLTVT.

The chain recombines TRBV27 with TRBJ1-5, with a tentative D call TRBD1 (6 bases). Per the germline V gene, CDR1 is MNHEY and CDR2 is SMNVEV (reference sequence). The CDR3 totals 15 residues. Trimming removed 5 bases at V and 5 bases at J, with 16 bases between. CDR3 nucleotides: TGTGCCAGCAGTCTACAGACAGGTAAACATCAGCCCCAGCATTTT. As protein: CASSLQTGKHQPQHF.

This clone came up a few times. The CDR3 DNA follows: TGTGCCAGCAGCGGAGACAGCTATGGCTACACCTTC. Its protein product is CASSGDSYGYTF. The chain couples TRBV5-4 to TRBJ1-2; perhaps TRBD1 as D (5 bases). This CDR3 comprises 12 residues. Germline CDR1 SGHNT, CDR2 YYREEE (reference sequence). Trimming stripped 4 bases from V and 4 bases from J, with 8 bases between.

In its sample, this clone was seen a few times. The chain carries TRBV5-5 and TRBJ1-5, with 7 bases fitting TRBD1. With 4 bases clipped from V and 6 bases from J, the junction kept 7 bases outside the gene matches. From germline, CDR1 is SGHKS and CDR2 YYEKEE (reference sequence). There are 14 residues in the CDR3. CDR3 residues: CASSPGGGAQPQHF. CDR3 sequence (DNA): TGTGCCAGCAGCCCAGGAGGGGGCGCTCAGCCCCAGCATTTT.